This TCR beta chain was observed in a study of T-cell reconstitution after alpha-beta-depleted transplantation in children. CDR1 SEHNR and CDR2 FQNEAQ come from the germline V gene (reference sequence). This CDR3 region has 17 residues. Losses at the gene ends were 5 bases for V and 4 bases for J; bases not matched to a gene: 15. Researchers prepared the TCRbeta library using unique molecular identifiers, the study reports. TCRdb redid the calling of the PCR reads with MiXCR, one entry per CDR3 protein. In the table there are approximately 510,000 distinct CDR3 sequences, about 16% of which are singletons.

V is TRBV7-9 and J is TRBJ2-7; 9 nucleotides line up with TRBD2. The origin of this receptor is a human donor who donated a stem cell graft to a child with acute lymphoblastic leukemia. This material consisted of PBMCs from the stem cell graft donor, taken from the stem cell graft. The CDR3 is CASSPGFGKREAYEQYF. The CDR3 DNA sequence: TGTGCCAGCAGCCCCGGGTTCGGCAAGCGGGAGGCGTACGAGCAGTACTTC.